The TCR beta chain described here comes from a study of T cell responses to AZD1222 COVID-19 vaccine. Overall study findings and caveats: Baseline serostatus was positive in only a handful of AZD1222 recipients.

A word on this clone: Its antigen is still unknown.

The ends were cut back, 3 bases at V and 1 base at J, with 11 bases in the middle. From germline, CDR1 is DFQATT and CDR2 SNEGSKA (reference sequence). The CDR3 has 14 amino acids. Assay: immunoSEQ multiplex PCR; the TCRdb copy retains only in-frame clones and omits some. The sample carries about 120,000 clones, roughly 92% recorded once. The sequence was collected from an adult who received the AZD1222 COVID-19 vaccine. The chain uses TRBV20-1 and TRBJ2-3; D perhaps matches TRBD1 (5 bases). Sample: peripheral blood, taken 28 days after the second AZD1222 dose. CDR3 region: CSASSRVGTDTQYF. The CDR3 DNA follows: TGCAGTGCTAGTTCCAGGGTGGGCACAGATACGCAGTATTTT.